One and the same sample provided the 20 T cell receptor beta chains below, sequenced in a study of blood T cell repertoires in COVID-19. Here immunoSEQ multiplex PCR was the method, and the copy in TCRdb shows in-frame clones only, minus some. The sample has roughly 250,000 clones; around 81% are singletons. Material: peripheral blood. These receptors were obtained from a woman aged 60-70 years with active or convalescent COVID-19.

This clone was picked up one time. This chain connects TRBV3-1 (or the pseudogene TRBV3-2) to TRBJ2-5, with 10 bases that match TRBD2. CDR1 is LGHDT and CDR2 is YNNKEL in the germline V gene (reference sequence). V gave up 7 bases and J gave up 5 bases; unmatched junction bases: 10. CDR3 length: 15 amino acids. CDR3 coding DNA: TGTGCCAGCACCATAGCGGGGGGCATCACGGAGACCCAGTACTTC. As protein: CASTIAGGITETQYF.

The V call is TRBV19, the J call TRBJ2-3; 7 bases are shared with TRBD2. V lost 0 bases and J lost 2; bases outside the gene matches: 8. The CDR3 sequence is 17 residues long. The germline gives CDR1 LNHDA, CDR2 SQIVND (reference sequence). The CDR3 is CASSIDAQRGLTDTQYF. Here the CDR3 DNA reads TGTGCCAGTAGTATAGATGCGCAGCGGGGCCTCACAGATACGCAGTATTTT.

V usage is TRBV28 and J usage is TRBJ2-1, with 10 bases matching TRBD1. Unmatched junction bases numbered 9, after V lost 5 bases and J lost 5 bases. The CDR3 sequence is 16 residues long. CDR1 is MDHEN and CDR2 is SYDVKM in the germline V gene. CDR3 nucleotides: TGTGCCAGCAGTCCATCCTTGGGACAGGGGAACAATGAGCAGTTCTTC. It yields the protein CASSPSLGQGNNEQFF.

V and J are TRBV2 and TRBJ1-6; tentative D call: TRBD1 (6 bases). The CDR3 has 13 residues. Trimming cost V 7 bases and J 8 bases, with 12 bases left between them. In germline, CDR1 is SNHLY, CDR2 FYNNEI. CDR3 in amino acids: CASNEQGHSPLHF. CDR3 coding DNA: TGTGCCAGCAACGAACAGGGACATTCACCCCTCCACTTT.

The CDR3 sequence is CASTVQAGHNSPLHF. CDR3 nucleotides: TGTGCCAGTACTGTCCAGGCAGGGCATAATTCACCCCTCCACTTT. The J gene is TRBJ1-6, the V gene TRBV19; D may be TRBD1 (5 bases). The CDR3 has 15 amino acids. The germline V gene encodes CDR1 LNHDA and CDR2 SQIVND (reference sequence). Trimming cost V 7 bases and J 5 bases, with 15 bases left between them.

On this clone itself: At one boundary the junction diverges from the germline segment, which might be a read error. This rearrangement joins TRBV2 to TRBJ1-5, with a possible D match to TRBD1 (5 bases). The germline gives CDR1 SNHLY, CDR2 FYNNEI. The CDR3 contains 14 residues. The CDR3 loop reads CASSKAGPTMPQHF. CDR3 coding DNA: TGTGCCAGCAGTAAAGCGGGGCCCACTATGCCCCAGCATTTT.

This clone occurred a few times. Here the CDR3 reads CASSSIPGGLNTEAFF. CDR3 DNA: TGCGCCAGCAGCTCAATTCCGGGGGGGTTGAACACTGAAGCTTTCTTT. The gene calls are TRBV5-1 and TRBJ1-1, with D tentatively TRBD1 (5 bases). The ends were cut back, 3 bases at V and 0 bases at J, with 15 bases in the middle. The CDR3 extends over 16 amino acids. Germline assignment: CDR1 SGHRS and CDR2 YFSETQ.

The chain employs TRBV9 and TRBJ2-1; maybe TRBD1 (6 bases). The V gene's germline CDR1 is SGDLS and CDR2 YYNGEE. The germline V and J ends were trimmed by 4 bases and 1 base, with 12 bases remaining between them. The CDR3 loop spans 15 amino acids. CDR3 coding DNA: TGTGCCAGCAGCTCGCGGACAGCTTCCTACAATGAGCAGTTCTTC. Protein sequence: CASSSRTASYNEQFF. The full variable domain, completed using reference TRBV9 and TRBJ2-1, is DSGVTQTPKHLITATGQRVTLRCSPRSGDLSVYWYQQSLDQGLQFLIQYYNGEERAKGNILERFSAQQFPDLHSELNLSSLELGDSALYFCASSSRTASYNEQFFGPGTRLTVL.

The chain is built from TRBV7-9 and TRBJ1-2, with 7 bases lining up with TRBD1. This CDR3 region has 16 residues. The trim removed 2 bases at V and 4 bases at J, leaving 10 bases unmatched. The germline CDR1 and CDR2 sequences are SEHNR and FQNEAQ (reference sequence). The CDR3 here is CASSLMSHRGLYGYTF. The CDR3 DNA sequence: TGTGCCAGCAGCTTAATGAGCCACAGGGGCCTCTATGGCTACACCTTC.

This chain connects TRBV6-4 to TRBJ2-1; D is uncertain. The CDR3 extends over 13 amino acids. V lost 3 bases, J lost 8 bases, and 11 bases lay in between. The germline gives CDR1 MRHNA, CDR2 SNTAGT. In nucleotides, the CDR3 is TGTGCCAGCAGTGAGATGGGCTGGGATGAGCAGTTCTTC. Protein product: CASSEMGWDEQFF.

The chain links TRBV19 to TRBJ1-1; D is undetermined. V was clipped by 4 bases and J by 0 bases, with 12 bases between them. CDR1 and CDR2 from the germline V gene are LNHDA and SQIVND (reference sequence). CDR3 size: 15 residues. CDR3: CASSRRSGLNTEAFF. The CDR3 DNA follows: TGTGCCAGTAGTAGACGATCGGGGTTGAACACTGAAGCTTTCTTT.

The rearrangement links TRBV23-1 to TRBJ1-2; D is undetermined. TRBV23-1 counts as an open reading frame of uncertain function. This CDR3 spans 15 amino acids. Trimming took 1 base from V and 4 from J, leaving 13 bases between them. The CDR3 loop is CASSQWSGVGYGYTF. The CDR3 DNA sequence: TGCGCCAGCAGTCAATGGTCCGGGGTCGGCTATGGCTACACCTTC.

The J gene is TRBJ1-5, the V gene TRBV6-2 or TRBV6-3, with 7 bases aligning to TRBD1. This CDR3 has 16 residues. The junction had 4 bases not matched to a gene; V was cut back by 2 bases and J by 0 bases. Germline CDR1 and CDR2: MNHEY and SVGEGT. The CDR3 nucleotides are TGTGCCAGCAGTTACGCGGGACAGCATAGCAATCAGCCCCAGCATTTT. Its translation is CASSYAGQHSNQPQHF.

The chain recombines TRBV19 with TRBJ2-1; 11 nucleotides match TRBD2. The CDR3 loop spans 15 amino acids. V shed 7 bases and J 2 bases; nucleotides not matched to a gene: 4. Looked up from germline, CDR1 is LNHDA and CDR2 is SQIVND (reference sequence). The CDR3 sequence: CASTSTSGAYNEQFF. The CDR3 coding sequence is TGTGCCAGTACCTCGACTAGCGGGGCCTACAATGAGCAGTTCTTC.

The chain links TRBV7-9 to TRBJ1-3, with 10 nucleotides matching TRBD1. Germline values: CDR1 SEHNR, CDR2 FQNEAQ (reference sequence). The V gene end was trimmed by 6 bases and the J gene end by 0 bases; junction bases not matched to a gene: 11. The CDR3 is made up of 18 amino acids. CDR3: CASSYRDRGTNSGNTIYF. CDR3 nucleotides: TGTGCCAGCAGTTACCGGGACAGGGGTACAAACTCTGGAAACACCATATATTTT.

The V call is TRBV2, the J call TRBJ1-3; TRBD1 is a possible D gene (5 bases). The CDR3 has 14 amino acids. Germline V gives CDR1 SNHLY, CDR2 FYNNEI. Trimming removed 2 bases at V and 4 bases at J, with 9 bases between. The DNA of the CDR3 is TGTGCCAGCAGTGAACAGGGCTCCGGAAACACCATATATTTT. Protein: CASSEQGSGNTIYF.

This clone has a handful of counts. The chain couples TRBV11-3 to TRBJ2-1, with D perhaps matching TRBD1 (6 bases). The V end lost 1 base, the J end lost 2 bases, and 9 bases lay between the germline ends. This CDR3 is built from 15 residues. Germline loops: CDR1 SGHNT, CDR2 YENEEA. The CDR3 DNA is TGTGCCAGCAGCTTAGTCAGGGGCGCCTACAATGAGCAGTTCTTC. Translated, it gives CASSLVRGAYNEQFF. The whole variable domain, remainder taken from reference TRBV11-3 and TRBJ2-1, is EAGVVQSPRYKIIEKKQPVAFWCNPISGHNTLYWYLQNLGQGPELLIRYENEEAVDDSQLPKDRFSAERLKGVDSTLKIQPAELGDSAVYLCASSLVRGAYNEQFFGPGTRLTVL.

V usage is TRBV9 and J usage is TRBJ2-7; TRBD2 agrees at 13 bases. V was pared by 4 bases and J by 0 bases, with 7 bases of the junction left unmatched. The CDR3 totals 17 residues. From germline, CDR1 is SGDLS and CDR2 YYNGEE. Here the CDR3 DNA reads TGTGCCAGCAGCCCGGGGACTAGCGGGGTCTTCTCCTACGAGCAGTACTTC. It encodes CASSPGTSGVFSYEQYF. The variable domain in full, completed from reference TRBV9 and TRBJ2-7, reads DSGVTQTPKHLITATGQRVTLRCSPRSGDLSVYWYQQSLDQGLQFLIQYYNGEERAKGNILERFSAQQFPDLHSELNLSSLELGDSALYFCASSPGTSGVFSYEQYFGPGTRLTVT.

Written as DNA, the CDR3 is TGTGCCAGCTCACCGCGACGGGGGGCAGAGACCCAGTACTTC. Amino acid sequence: CASSPRRGAETQYF. The chain joins TRBV18 to TRBJ2-5; the D gene is possibly TRBD2 (7 bases). CDR1 and CDR2 (germline): KGHSH, LQKENI. This CDR3 contains 14 residues. Deletions cut 3 bases from V and 4 bases from J, with 12 bases between.

The chain joins TRBV6-5 to TRBJ2-2; D is perhaps TRBD2 (6 bases). V was cut by 2 bases and J by 5 bases, with 12 bases left in between. Germline V gene sequence: CDR1 MNHEY, CDR2 SVGAGI. The CDR3 sequence is 15 residues long. CDR3 region: CASSYTTSSTGELFF. The CDR3 region has the DNA TGTGCCAGCAGTTACACGACTAGTTCTACCGGGGAGCTGTTTTTT.